This T cell receptor (beta chain) was captured by sequencing in a study of blood T cell repertoires in COVID-19 (dated by TCRdb to 2019 to 2021). For the wider study: Samples covering the acute and convalescent phases of COVID-19 were provided by collaborators in the United States, Italy and Spain. The material from the prospective study consisted of cDNA or gDNA derived from T cells, B-cell-depleted T cells, or PBMCs. Deeply sampled blood TCRbeta repertoires from subjects exposed to, actively infected with, or recovered from COVID-19 were included in the dataset. The repertoires were made available in a free public database intended to serve as a resource for research on the immune response to SARS-CoV-2. Samples came from the ongoing ImmuneRACE study (first 160 participants) plus 1,254 subjects from 6 global collaborators. The sample metadata nearly always contained a de-identified subject ID, COVID-19 status, age in years and sex. HLA class I and class II types, where available, came from metadata supplied by the sample provider rather than from assay-based typing.

For CDR1 and CDR2, the germline V gene lists KGHDR and SFDVKD. At the junction V is shortened by 4 bases and J by 2 bases; bases outside the gene matches: 4. The CDR3 covers 16 residues, taking in both the cysteine and the phenylalanine. The retained sequence is limited to the CDR3, 48 bases, with the frame set at the first base. A word on this clone: The antigen this receptor binds is unknown. Within one base of it there is no much larger clone, and no base qualities were kept.

Participants in the prospective study were enrolled through a virtual design, were aged roughly 18 to 100 years, and lived in roughly 24 United States geographic areas. To assign participants to cohorts, the prospective study relied on clinical history that participants themselves reported in a screening survey and a study questionnaire. ImmuneRACE Cohort 3 recovered participants were defined by two consecutive negative NP/OP PCR tests, healthcare professional clearance, or symptom resolution. Mobile phlebotomists in the prospective study collected whole blood, serum and a nasopharyngeal or oropharyngeal swab from every participant. Prospective study participants could optionally give additional blood draws and questionnaires over an approximately two-month period. Blood samples from the prospective study were shipped frozen or at room temperature prior to DNA extraction. TCRbeta CDR3 regions were amplified from genomic DNA using the immunoSEQ Assay, a bias-controlled multiplex PCR. The paper's processing steps were these. Nucleated cell counts per sample were estimated from amplification of reference gene primers within the assay. Sequence reads were collapsed and filtered to measure the absolute abundance of every unique TCRbeta CDR3 rearrangement. Productive Simpson clonality was computed per sample as the square root of Simpson's diversity index over productive rearrangements. TCRdb obtained this table from immuneACCESS and retained in-frame rearrangements with V and J assigned. These tables miss some clones; where compared with another copy, unresolved V genes account for less than half of the shortfall, and the remainder is unexplained. For V, J and clone size, that table is used; D and trimming come from the DNA. Within this sample are a few hundred thousand clones, with around 88% of them counted one time only. Approximately 6% of the sample lies in the top ten.

What the research found in general, with its limitations: The amount of clinical and demographic metadata varied by source and participant and was provided uncurated.

Sequenced sample: PBMCs or T cells enriched from blood (not recorded which). Here the chain combines TRBV24-1 and TRBJ2-1; 10 middle bases align to TRBD1. The clonotype comes from a woman aged 40-49 years who had recovered from COVID-19. In nucleotide form, the sequence is TGTGCCACCAGTGAGACCGGGACAGGGGCCTACAATGAGCAGTTCTTC. Its translation reads: CATSETGTGAYNEQFF.